The present T cell receptor beta chain was sequenced within a study of blood T cell repertoires in COVID-19. Study in general: PBMCs, B-cell-depleted T cells, or T cells were the source of the cDNA or gDNA that made up the material.

V was cut by 4 bases and J by 5 bases, with 14 bases left in between. The CDR3 totals 15 residues. The germline CDR1 and CDR2 sequences are MGHDK and SYGVNS. In the authors' methods: Estimation of nucleated cell counts was performed using reference gene primer amplification. TCRdb keeps only in-frame clones here, not all; method: immunoSEQ multiplex PCR. V, J and clone size reflect that table, while D and trimming were determined from the DNA. Altogether almost 200,000 clones are present, about 82% being singletons, with the ten largest covering 0.9% to 0.95%. Seattle patients were enrolled during active infection and followed longitudinally.

The chain carries TRBV25-1 and TRBJ2-2; D may be TRBD1 (5 bases). Sample: peripheral blood. The sequence was obtained from a man aged 60 to 75 with COVID-19, enrolled during active disease. CDR3 sequence: CASSVPGLGTGELFF. CDR3 sequence (DNA): TGTGCCAGCAGTGTTCCAGGGTTAGGGACCGGGGAGCTGTTTTTT.